These 12 T cell receptor beta chains were all obtained from the same sample, sequenced in a study of cytomegalovirus exposure and HLA in healthy donors. PCR used 60 Vbeta primers and 13 Jbeta primers. Assay used: immunoSEQ multiplex PCR; TCRdb lists only in-frame clones, some missing. The sample has about 150,000 clones; about 72% are singletons. Material: PBMCs. These receptors were obtained from a man aged 35-49 years in good health and CMV-seronegative.

The chain employs TRBV20-1 and TRBJ2-3; no reliable D call. V lost 6 bases and J lost 5, with 6 bases in between. The germline gives CDR1 DFQATT, CDR2 SNEGSKA (reference sequence). The CDR3 spans 10 residues. Here the CDR3 DNA reads TGCAGTGCAGGAGTAGATACGCAGTATTTT. This encodes CSAGVDTQYF.

This chain connects TRBV4-1 to TRBJ2-1; D remains unclear. Trimming pared 4 bases from V and 6 bases from J, leaving 7 bases between. CDR3 length: 12 amino acids. The germline V gene encodes CDR1 MGHRA and CDR2 YSYEKL. The CDR3, as DNA: TGCGCCAGCAGCCCTCGGAGCAATGAGCAGTTCTTC. It yields the protein CASSPRSNEQFF.

The V call is TRBV6-1, the J call TRBJ1-5; D gene unclear. Germline V CDR1 and CDR2: MNHNS, SASEGT. V was pared by 2 bases and J by 4 bases, with 6 bases between. The CDR3 runs 13 residues. The CDR3 protein is CASSEYRNQPQHF. The DNA of the CDR3 is TGTGCCAGCAGTGAATACAGAAATCAGCCCCAGCATTTT.

This rearrangement joins TRBV6-1 to TRBJ1-6; D may be TRBD1 (6 bases). V lost 5 bases and J lost 7, with 9 bases in between. CDR3 length equals 13 residues. In germline, CDR1 is MNHNS, CDR2 SASEGT. Written as DNA, the CDR3 is TGTGCCAGCAGTCGGACAGAAAATTCACCCCTCCACTTT. Residues: CASSRTENSPLHF.

The rearrangement joins TRBV18 to TRBJ1-5, with TRBD1 as a possible D gene (5 bases). This CDR3 has 14 residues. Germline CDR1 KGHSH, CDR2 LQKENI. Trimming shortened V by 5 bases and J by 3 bases, and 11 bases separated the two germline ends. The CDR3 DNA reads TGTGCCAGCTCATCAGAAGGACACAATCAGCCCCAGCATTTT. Its translation: CASSSEGHNQPQHF. Using reference TRBV18 and TRBJ1-5 for the parts outside the CDR3, the full variable domain is NAGVMQNPRHLVRRRGQEARLRCSPMKGHSHVYWYRQLPEEGLKFMVYLQKENIIDESGMPKERFSAEFPKEGPSILRIQQVVRGDSAAYFCASSSEGHNQPQHFGDGTRLSIL.

V and J are TRBV5-8 and TRBJ2-5, with a weak D call TRBD2 (5 bases). The CDR3 is 16 residues long. CDR1 SGHTS and CDR2 YDEGEE come from the germline V gene. V gave up 0 bases and J gave up 5 bases, with 17 bases separating them. CDR3 in amino acids: CASSLAGLALSETQYF. The DNA for the CDR3 is TGTGCCAGCAGCTTGGCCGGGTTAGCGCTATCGGAGACCCAGTACTTC.

In its sample, this clone was seen a few times. The chain links TRBV5-6 to TRBJ2-5; 11 bases are shared with TRBD1. The CDR3 loop spans 16 amino acids. Germline trimming cut 3 bases from V and 5 bases from J; bases unmatched to any gene: 9. The germline gives CDR1 SGHDT, CDR2 YYEEEE. The CDR3 region is CASSSRRTGGTETQYF. The CDR3 nucleotides read TGTGCCAGCAGCTCGAGAAGGACAGGGGGCACGGAGACCCAGTACTTC.

The genes are TRBV7-8 and TRBJ2-7; tentatively, D is TRBD1 (6 bases). Germline values: CDR1 SGHVS, CDR2 FQNEAQ. The CDR3 extends over 14 amino acids. The V and J ends lost 2 bases and 4 bases respectively, with 12 bases between them. The CDR3 DNA reads as TGTGCCAGCAGCTTACAGGGGATCACTTACGAGCAGTACTTC. Translated, it gives CASSLQGITYEQYF.

V gene TRBV5-4 combines with J gene TRBJ2-7; 10 nucleotides line up with TRBD1. Germline V gene sequence: CDR1 SGHNT, CDR2 YYREEE (reference sequence). There are 15 residues in the CDR3. V shed 0 bases, J shed 2 bases, and the junction held 2 bases outside the gene matches. The CDR3 here is CASSLVGQGAYEQYF. CDR3 bases: TGTGCCAGCAGCTTGGTTGGACAGGGGGCCTACGAGCAGTACTTC.

This clone came up once. V usage is TRBV4-1 and J usage is TRBJ2-3; 10 nucleotides agree with TRBD2. CDR1 and CDR2 from the germline V gene are MGHRA and YSYEKL. V trimming: 3 bases; J trimming: 4 bases; junction bases outside the gene matches: 7. The CDR3 loop spans 16 amino acids. The CDR3, as DNA: TGCGCCAGCAGCCATTGGCCAGCGGGGGGGCCAGATACGCAGTATTTT. Protein product: CASSHWPAGGPDTQYF.

This sequence joins TRBV9 and TRBJ2-7, with a tentative D call TRBD2 (6 bases). The CDR3 spans 15 residues. CDR1 SGDLS and CDR2 YYNGEE come from the germline V gene. Trimming removed 4 bases from V and 3 bases from J, with 17 bases in between. The CDR3 spells CASSITGTSGYEQYF. CDR3 bases: TGTGCCAGCAGCATCACCGGGACTTCGGGCTACGAGCAGTACTTC.

The chain joins TRBV6-5 to TRBJ1-2; unclear D gene. This CDR3 has 13 residues. Trimming removed 5 bases at V and 5 bases at J, with 12 bases between. Germline CDR1 and CDR2: MNHEY and SVGAGI. This CDR3 reads CASSPQNAYGYTF. The CDR3 DNA is TGTGCCAGCAGTCCACAGAATGCTTATGGCTACACCTTC.